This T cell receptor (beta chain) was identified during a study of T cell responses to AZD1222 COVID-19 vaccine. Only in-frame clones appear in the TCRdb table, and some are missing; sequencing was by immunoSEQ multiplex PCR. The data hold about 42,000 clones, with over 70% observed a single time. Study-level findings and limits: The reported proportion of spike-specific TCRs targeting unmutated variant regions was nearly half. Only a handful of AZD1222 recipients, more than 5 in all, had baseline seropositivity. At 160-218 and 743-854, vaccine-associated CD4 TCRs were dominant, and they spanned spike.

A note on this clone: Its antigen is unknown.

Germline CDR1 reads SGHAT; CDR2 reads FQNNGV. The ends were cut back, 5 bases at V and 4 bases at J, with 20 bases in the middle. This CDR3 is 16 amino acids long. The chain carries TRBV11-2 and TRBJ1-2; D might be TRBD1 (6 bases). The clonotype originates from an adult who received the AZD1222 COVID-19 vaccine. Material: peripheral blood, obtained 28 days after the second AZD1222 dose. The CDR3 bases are TGTGCCAGCAGCACCAGGGGCGGGGGGCTAGGCTATGGCTACACCTTC. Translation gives CASSTRGGGLGYGYTF.